The rows below give T cell receptor beta chains drawn from one sample of a study of blood T cell repertoires in COVID-19. Profiled with immunoSEQ multiplex PCR; TCRdb holds only in-frame clones, not every one. The profile shows 120,000 or so clones, around 80% of them singletons. Sequencing used peripheral blood. Source of these receptors: a man aged 30 to 45 with COVID-19, enrolled during active disease. CDR3s include the opening cysteine and the closing phenylalanine or tryptophan. Fields, in order: CDR3 length, D gene, V gene, J gene, CDR3 protein. A D gene is named only where the DNA matches it firmly.

13	NA	TRBV3-1/TRBV3-2	TRBJ2-3	CASSQSTTDTQYF
20	TRBD1	TRBV4-1	TRBJ2-1	CASSQVKLTGTGGSRNEQFF
15	TRBD1	TRBV7-2	TRBJ2-7	CASSLGGTGGHEQYF
15	NA	TRBV15	TRBJ1-4	CATSPRGGVGEKLFF
15	NA	TRBV6-5	TRBJ2-5	CASSYLAGSGETQYF
12	NA	TRBV28	TRBJ1-1	CASSFRGGEAFF
14	TRBD1	TRBV6-5	TRBJ1-3	CASGDRPSGNTIYF
15	TRBD1	TRBV5-4	TRBJ2-1	CASSRPNGQGNEQFF
15	TRBD2	TRBV20-1	TRBJ2-5	CSASGREDEQETQYF
13	TRBD1	TRBV28	TRBJ2-7	CASRLTGPNEQYF
16	NA	TRBV5-1	TRBJ2-6	CASSWGQNAGANVLTF
18	TRBD1	TRBV5-6	TRBJ2-7	CASSLGGSIRDSTYEQYF
15	NA	TRBV28	TRBJ1-1	CASSYNTGFITEAFF
19	TRBD2	TRBV18	TRBJ2-7	CASSPRPPNFSGRNNEQYF
15	TRBD1	TRBV28	TRBJ2-3	CASSLSGQGTDTQYF
15	TRBD1	TRBV6-6	TRBJ1-1	CASSYSPDRVTEAFF
17	TRBD2	TRBV14	TRBJ2-5	CASSPLTGLAGGETQYF
13	NA	TRBV5-6	TRBJ1-1	CASRGPNLQGAFF
15	TRBD2	TRBV5-5	TRBJ2-7	CASSPATSGPYEQYF
15	TRBD1	TRBV10-3	TRBJ2-7	CAVTDGQGVAYEQYF
14	TRBD2	TRBV19	TRBJ2-7	CASSFTSGSYEQYF
16	NA	TRBV4-1	TRBJ1-5	CASSRTGILSNQPQHF
13	NA	TRBV5-1	TRBJ2-2	CASSARAAGELFF
15	TRBD2	TRBV6-5	TRBJ2-1	CASSRGTSGSNEQFF
13	NA	TRBV6-2/TRBV6-3	TRBJ2-1	CASSNRAYNEQFF
16	NA	TRBV12-1	TRBJ2-4	CASSFASRGGENIQYF
13	TRBD1	TRBV28	TRBJ2-1	CASRPQTGDEQFF
15	NA	TRBV5-4	TRBJ1-2	CASSQDSHSNYGYTF
13	NA	TRBV4-3	TRBJ2-5	CASSLEGGETQYF
13	NA	TRBV6-5	TRBJ2-1	CASSSTGYNEQFF
16	NA	TRBV15	TRBJ2-7	CATSSPRGPISYEQYF
15	TRBD1	TRBV18	TRBJ2-1	CASSPGQGARNEQFF
14	NA	TRBV5-4	TRBJ2-5	CASSFRGLRETQYF
16	TRBD2	TRBV2	TRBJ2-3	CATQGPSGSSTDTQYF
14	TRBD1	TRBV15	TRBJ1-2	CATSKTTGLRGYTF
15	NA	TRBV6-5	TRBJ1-4	CASRPGRGSNEKLFF
16	TRBD1	TRBV7-6	TRBJ1-4	CASSWGDRGYNEKLFF
16	TRBD2	TRBV28	TRBJ2-3	CASSSRTSGFTDTQYF
16	NA	TRBV27	TRBJ1-2	CASSLRGSSGTYGYTF
14	NA	TRBV19	TRBJ1-5	CASSMWGVNQPQHF
17	TRBD2	TRBV19	TRBJ2-2	CASSPLPRTSGTGELFF
13	TRBD1	TRBV5-5	TRBJ1-1	CASSLQRGRRTFF
15	NA	TRBV28	TRBJ1-2	CASSQDSGWVYGYTF
13	TRBD2	TRBV25-1	TRBJ2-4	CASSSSGGDIQYF
15	TRBD1	TRBV2	TRBJ1-3	CASSEGWDSRNTIYF
16	NA	TRBV4-2	TRBJ2-7	CASSQPTGKGSYEQYF
13	NA	TRBV29-1	TRBJ1-1	CSVVDSANTEAFF
15	TRBD2	TRBV7-8	TRBJ2-7	CASLRGSGSSYEQYF
15	NA	TRBV11-2	TRBJ1-3	CASSLNLAGGNTIYF
18	NA	TRBV27	TRBJ2-6	CASSLRTGTGLGANVLTF
14	NA	TRBV10-3	TRBJ2-2	CAISYGGNTGELFF
12	NA	TRBV24-1	TRBJ1-1	CATSGEGVEAFF
13	NA	TRBV19	TRBJ1-2	CASSTEDGDGYTF
17	NA	TRBV18	TRBJ1-4	CASSPAQQGGTNEKLFF
15	NA	TRBV6-5	TRBJ1-2	CASSPYSTDNYGYTF
20	TRBD1	TRBV19	TRBJ2-6	CASSLRAGGFSDSGANVLTF